This T cell receptor (beta chain) is from a study of shared T cell receptors in the human thymus. This clone came up a few times. Produced via immunoSEQ multiplex PCR; TCRdb's table is partial and in-frame only. The data contain about 610,000 clones, 85% to 90% of them singletons. The data were also submitted as part of a second study, on human thymus T cells. As that study records: Healthy Finnish infants undergoing corrective surgery for congenital heart defects were used as donors. Related studies found that unrelated individuals share highly overlapping thymic repertoires.

This receptor was obtained from a boy under three years old with a congenital heart defect. The sequencing sample was made of thymocytes.

The CDR3 nucleotides read TGTGCCAGCAGCTTCTTAGCGGGAGGGGTGGGGGTACATACTAAAAATGAGCAGTTCTTC. It specifies CASSFLAGGVGVHTKNEQFF. The chain employs TRBV5-4 and TRBJ2-1; TRBD2 matches at 11 bases. J was trimmed by 7 bases and V by 2 bases; bases with no gene match: 20. This CDR3 has 20 amino acids. The germline V gene has CDR1 SGHNT and CDR2 YYREEE (reference sequence).